Following are 25 T cell receptor beta chains from one sample sequenced in a study of CD8+ T cells in alopecia areata. Combined cutaneous lymph node cells underwent sorting by CD4, CD8alpha, NKG2D, NKG2ACE and additional markers. Sequencing relied on a cDNA template that was reverse transcribed from extracted RNA. Produced via immunoSEQ multiplex PCR; TCRdb's table is partial and in-frame only. Recorded here are around 290,000 clones, none singletons. The specimen was CD4+ T cells sorted from a lymph node. Source of these receptors: a C3H/HeJ mouse with alopecia areata. The MHC haplotype of the strain is H2-k.

In regard to this clone: Gene names denote mouse genes. The CDR3 end is not reached by the read, which stops 4 residues before it; the germline J gene fills it in. This chain joins TRBV13-3 and TRBJ2-4; possibly TRBD1 for D (5 bases). This CDR3 has 14 amino acids. V was cut by 1 base and J by 2 bases, with 8 bases left in between. The germline gives CDR1 NNHDY, CDR2 SYVADS. CDR3 protein: CASSDSRAQNTLYF. The covered CDR3 bases are TGTGCCAGCAGTGATTCCAGGGCTCAAAAC.

This clone was found a few times. Gene names and germline match the mouse. Sequencing ends 4 residues short of the CDR3 end; the germline J gene provides the rest. This rearrangement joins TRBV15 to TRBJ2-7; TRBD2 is a possible D gene (8 bases). CDR3 length: 11 residues. Germline V gives CDR1 SGHND, CDR2 FRSKSL. The sequenced CDR3 bases are TGTGCCCCAGGGGGGGCTTAT. Its translation is CAPGGAY. The entire CDR3 is CAPGGAYEQYF.

Regarding this clone: This may stem from a read error, because a much larger clone lies one nucleotide away. Gene names are mouse gene names. Other DNA sequences in this specimen translate into the identical CDR3. The CDR3 here is CASSDVGDTEVFF. CDR3 DNA, as far as it was read: TGTGCCAGCAGTGATGTAGGGGACACA. The rearrangement links TRBV13-1 to TRBJ1-1; a possible D gene is TRBD1 (5 bases). The read halts 4 residues ahead of the CDR3 end, with the missing end drawn from the germline J gene. This CDR3 contains 13 residues. The germline CDR1 and CDR2 sequences are NSHNY and SYGAGN. V lost 0 bases, J lost 3 bases, and 6 bases lay in between.

About this clone: Any gene name here is a mouse gene name. The read gets to within 4 residues of the CDR3 end, and the germline J gene fills in the rest. The chain employs TRBV1 and TRBJ1-2; 7 bases map to TRBD1. The ends lost 3 bases at V and 0 bases at J; junction bases unmatched: 4. The CDR3 is made up of 15 amino acids. Looked up from germline, CDR1 is NSQYPW and CDR2 is LRSPGD (reference sequence). The CDR3 is CTCSAHRGTNSDYTF. The sequenced part of the CDR3 DNA is TGCACCTGCAGTGCCCACAGGGGAACAAACTCC.

In regard to this clone: Any gene name here is a mouse gene name. This chain's CDR3 is CTCSADGQGAMAEQFF. The sequenced part of the CDR3 DNA is TGCACCTGCAGTGCAGATGGACAGGGGGCGATGGCT. This chain links TRBV1 with TRBJ2-1, with 11 positions matching TRBD1. The CDR3 end is not reached by the read, which stops 4 residues before it; the germline J gene fills it in. The CDR3 has 16 residues. Germline CDR1 is NSQYPW and CDR2 is LRSPGD (reference sequence).

In this sample, this clone turned up a few times. Genes and germline come from the mouse. The missing CDR3 end, 3 residues past where the read stops, is filled in from the germline J gene. The rearrangement joins TRBV1 to TRBJ1-6; TRBD1 matches 9 bases. TRBJ1-6 falls under the ORF class, with uncertain function. The V and J ends lost 6 bases and 7 bases, in that order; junction bases with no gene match: 4. Per the germline V gene, CDR1 is NSQYPW and CDR2 is LRSPGD (reference sequence). There are 14 residues in the CDR3. Incomplete CDR3 DNA: TGCACCTGCAGACAGGGGGCTGGGAATTCGCCC. It translates to CTCRQGAGNSP. The whole CDR3 sequence is CTCRQGAGNSPLYF.

Concerning this clone: Genes here carry mouse names. The read terminates 4 residues before the CDR3 end, so the remaining end is supplied by the germline J gene. The chain has TRBV13-3 and TRBJ2-3; 9 nucleotides agree with TRBD1. Germline V lookup: CDR1 NNHDY, CDR2 SYVADS. The CDR3 covers 15 residues. Trimming at V came to 5 bases and at J to 2 bases, leaving 6 bases not matched to a gene. The chain's CDR3 is CASSHRGRAAETLYF. The CDR3 DNA, read in part, is TGTGCCAGCAGCCACAGGGGGCGGGCTGCAGAA.

The sample holds many counts of this clone. Germline and genes here are mouse. The read halts 4 residues ahead of the CDR3 end, with the missing end drawn from the germline J gene. V gene TRBV19 combines with J gene TRBJ2-3; D is unresolved. Germline V CDR1 and CDR2: FNHDT, SITEND (reference sequence). V dropped 6 bases and J dropped 0 bases, with 5 bases sitting between them. The CDR3 loop spans 12 amino acids. The sequenced part of the CDR3 DNA is TGTGCCAGCAAGACTAGTGCAGAA. Protein sequence: CASKTSAE. The whole CDR3 region reads CASKTSAETLYF.

This clone was seen only a few times. Each gene name is a mouse one. The missing CDR3 end, 4 residues past where the read stops, is filled in from the germline J gene. V is TRBV13-3 and J is TRBJ2-4, with D tentatively TRBD1 (6 bases). The CDR3 runs 13 residues. Trimming pared 1 base from V and 3 bases from J, leaving 6 bases between. Germline CDR1 and CDR2: NNHDY and SYVADS. This chain's CDR3 is CASSDTGQNTLYF. Incomplete CDR3 DNA: TGTGCCAGCAGTGATACAGGGCAAAAC. The variable domain in full, with the rest retrieved from reference TRBV13-3 and TRBJ2-4, is EAAVTQSPRSKVAVTGGKVTLSCHQTNNHDYMYWYRQDTGHGLRLIHYSYVADSTEKGDIPDGYKASRPSQENFSLILELASLSQTAVYFCASSDTGQNTLYFGAGTRLSVL.

This clone was picked up a small number of times. The gene names given are mouse names. The read terminates 4 residues ahead of where the CDR3 ends, so the germline J gene completes it. Within the sample, other DNA sequences also encode this same CDR3. The J gene is TRBJ2-7, the V gene TRBV13-2; the match to TRBD1 covers 7 bases. CDR3 length: 14 amino acids. With V trimmed by 0 bases and J by 3 bases, 3 bases remained unmatched. CDR1 is NNHNN and CDR2 is SYGAGS in the germline V gene (reference sequence). CDR3 in amino acids: CASGDAGTDYEQYF. CDR3 DNA, as far as it was read: TGTGCCAGCGGTGATGCAGGGACAGACTAT.

This clone was detected a few times. The listed genes are named as in mouse. The CDR3 end lies 4 residues beyond the end of the read and is filled in from the germline J gene. The chain couples TRBV5 to TRBJ2-1; TRBD1 agrees at 10 bases. Germline-derived CDR1 and CDR2 are LGHNA and YNLKQL (reference sequence). V lost 4 bases to trimming and J lost 4 bases; unmatched junction nucleotides: 4. The CDR3 extends over 15 amino acids. CDR3 protein: CASSPGQGRYAEQFF. CDR3 DNA (partial): TGTGCCAGCAGCCCGGGACAGGGGAGGTATGCT.

As concerns this clone: The gene symbols are mouse symbols. The read comes to an end 4 residues before the CDR3 does, leaving the germline J gene to fill in the end. This rearrangement joins TRBV19 to TRBJ2-1, with 10 bases aligning to TRBD2. This CDR3 has 15 residues. V lost 3 bases to trimming and J lost 6 bases; unmatched junction nucleotides: 6. Germline assignment: CDR1 FNHDT and CDR2 SITEND (reference sequence). The CDR3 here is CASSTPGGALAEQFF. Partial CDR3 DNA: TGTGCCAGCAGTACCCCTGGGGGGGCGCTTGCT.

Remarks on this clone: Each gene name is a mouse one. Read coverage stops 4 residues before the CDR3 terminus; the germline J gene supplies the remainder. V gene TRBV13-3 combines with J gene TRBJ2-4, with D uncertain. This CDR3 has 14 residues. Per germline, CDR1 NNHDY and CDR2 SYVADS. CDR3 bases read: TGTGCCAGCAGTGATGCATCCTGGCGAAAC. Amino acid sequence: CASSDASWRN. The complete CDR3 reads CASSDASWRNTLYF.

A remark on this clone: All gene names here are mouse names. The read is 4 residues too short to cover the CDR3 end, so that end is filled in from the germline J gene. The chain has TRBV13-3 and TRBJ2-7, with 7 bases aligning to TRBD1. Germline V gene lookup returns CDR1 NNHDY and CDR2 SYVADS. This CDR3 is 13 amino acids long. The covered CDR3 bases are TGTGCCAGCAGTGCGGACAGGAAGGAT. Translated: CASSADRKD. The full CDR3 sequence reads CASSADRKDEQYF.

In regard to this clone: Genes and germline come from the mouse. The read halts 4 residues ahead of the CDR3 end, with the missing end drawn from the germline J gene. The rearrangement uses TRBV13-1 and TRBJ2-1; D is perhaps TRBD1 (5 bases). Trimming cost V 2 bases and J 5 bases, with 8 bases left between them. The CDR3 runs 13 residues. Germline lookup yields CDR1 NSHNY and CDR2 SYGAGN. This CDR3 reads CASSEGRDAEQFF. The DNA read from the CDR3 is TGTGCCAGCAGTGAAGGCAGGGATGCT.

This clone was seen only a few times. The listed genes are named as in mouse. CDR3 loop: CASSGGTGGQNTLYF. Incomplete CDR3 DNA: TGTGCCAGCAGTGGCGGGACTGGGGGACAAAAC. This rearrangement joins TRBV13-1 to TRBJ2-4, with 11 bases fitting TRBD2. Read sequence stops 4 residues before the CDR3 end, and the germline J gene provides the missing end. This CDR3 has 15 residues. Unmatched junction bases numbered 3, after V lost 3 bases and J lost 3 bases. Germline values: CDR1 NSHNY, CDR2 SYGAGN.

This clone showed up just a few times. The genes are named according to mouse. The chain's CDR3 is CASSMGTGGMSLYF. CDR3 DNA, as far as it was read: TGTGCCAGCAGTATGGGGACAGGGGGGATGTCC. This chain links TRBV19 with TRBJ1-6; 11 bases agree with TRBD1. The missing CDR3 end, 3 residues past where the read stops, is filled in from the germline J gene. TRBJ1-6 is an ORF; its function is uncertain. The CDR3 is 14 amino acids. Germline V gives CDR1 FNHDT, CDR2 SITEND (reference sequence).

On this clone: Gene names refer to mouse genes. Read sequence stops 4 residues before the CDR3 end, and the germline J gene provides the missing end. The same CDR3 is also encoded by other DNA sequences in this sample. The V and J genes are TRBV13-2 and TRBJ2-5; TRBD2 matches 9 bases. J lost 2 bases, V lost 3 bases, and 1 base had no gene match. This CDR3 is 14 amino acids long. Germline V gene sequence: CDR1 NNHNN, CDR2 SYGAGS (reference sequence). CDR3 DNA (partial): TGTGCCAGCGGTGCCTGGGGGGGCCAAGAC. This encodes CASGAWGGQD. The entire CDR3 sequence reads CASGAWGGQDTQYF.

Note on this clone: The gene symbols are mouse symbols. The sequence runs out 4 residues before the end of the CDR3; the remainder is reconstructed from the germline J gene. V usage is TRBV13-1 and J usage is TRBJ2-5; D gene ambiguous. The CDR3 spans 16 residues. CDR1 and CDR2 from the germline V gene are NSHNY and SYGAGN. The ends were cut back, 0 bases at V and 0 bases at J, with 11 bases in the middle. The CDR3 DNA, read in part, is TGTGCCAGCAGTGATGCCGTAGCAACTAACCAAGAC. Translated, it gives CASSDAVATNQD. Given in full, the CDR3 is CASSDAVATNQDTQYF.

On this clone: The listed genes are named as in mouse. The read falls 4 residues short of the CDR3 end, and the missing part is taken from the germline J gene. The chain employs TRBV13-1 and TRBJ2-3; TRBD2 is a possible D gene (6 bases). Trimming stripped 2 bases from V and 0 bases from J, with 10 bases between. The CDR3 has 15 residues. The V gene's germline CDR1 is NSHNY and CDR2 SYGAGN. The covered CDR3 bases are TGTGCCAGCAGTGAAGTCGGGACTAGTGCAGAA. Its translation: CASSEVGTSAE. The whole CDR3 protein is CASSEVGTSAETLYF.

This clone appeared a few times. Here the gene names and germline are mouse. The read ends 4 residues shy of where the CDR3 ends; the end is completed using the germline J gene. The chain employs TRBV31 and TRBJ2-2, with 11 bases that match TRBD1. CDR1 GKSSPN and CDR2 SITVG come from the germline V gene. The CDR3 length is 15 residues. The J segment lost 6 bases and the V segment lost 0 bases, leaving 3 bases of the junction unmatched. CDR3 DNA (partial): TGTGCCTGGAGTCTGTGGACAGGGGGCGCCGGG. Amino acids: CAWSLWTGGAG. The complete CDR3 protein is CAWSLWTGGAGQLYF.

The sample holds a few counts of this clone. Genes here carry mouse names. CDR3 bases read: TGTGCCAGCAGTGACAGGGTGGTAAAC. This gives the protein CASSDRVVN. The CDR3 in full is CASSDRVVNTLYF. The chain uses TRBV13-3 and TRBJ2-4; tentative D call: TRBD1 (5 bases). The CDR3 is cut off 4 residues early in the read; its end comes from the germline J gene. The CDR3 covers 13 residues. CDR1 is NNHDY and CDR2 is SYVADS in the germline V gene.

Only a few counts were recorded for this clone. Gene names and germline refer to mouse. With the read ending 4 residues before the CDR3 end, the germline J gene is used to fill in that end. The chain employs TRBV31 and TRBJ2-3, with unresolved D. The length of the CDR3 is 14 residues. V was pared by 0 bases and J by 0 bases, with 7 bases between. CDR1 is GKSSPN and CDR2 is SITVG in the germline V gene. CDR3 loop: CAWSLLPSAETLYF. CDR3 DNA, as far as it was read: TGTGCCTGGAGTCTCCTGCCTAGTGCAGAA.

This clone appeared a few times. Gene names and germline refer to mouse. Read data end 4 residues before the CDR3 end; the end is taken from the germline J gene. The sample has other DNA sequences that encode this CDR3 too. This rearrangement joins TRBV19 to TRBJ2-3; 10 nucleotides align to TRBD2. From germline, CDR1 is FNHDT and CDR2 SITEND (reference sequence). The V segment lost 2 bases and the J segment 0 bases; nucleotides outside the gene matches: 3. The CDR3 is 16 residues long. Incomplete CDR3 DNA: TGTGCCAGCAGTATCCGACTGGGGGGTAGTGCAGAA. This encodes CASSIRLGGSAE. In full, the CDR3 reads CASSIRLGGSAETLYF.

This clone has only a few counts. Germline and genes here are mouse. The read ends 4 residues early relative to the CDR3; the germline J gene fills the gap. Other DNA sequences in the sample encode the same CDR3. V usage is TRBV1 and J usage is TRBJ1-2, with 8 bases that match TRBD1. CDR1 and CDR2 from the germline V gene are NSQYPW and LRSPGD (reference sequence). With 0 bases clipped from V and 3 bases from J, the junction kept 3 bases outside the gene matches. This CDR3 contains 15 residues. The CDR3 protein is CTCSADPGGDSDYTF. Incomplete CDR3 DNA: TGCACCTGCAGTGCAGATCCAGGGGGCGACTCC. Complete variable domain (other parts from reference TRBV1 and TRBJ1-2): VTLLEQNPRWRLVPRGQAVNLRCILKNSQYPWMSWYQQDLQKQLQWLFTLRSPGDKEVKSLPGADYLATRVTDTELRLQVANMSQGRTLYCTCSADPGGDSDYTFGSGTRLLVI.